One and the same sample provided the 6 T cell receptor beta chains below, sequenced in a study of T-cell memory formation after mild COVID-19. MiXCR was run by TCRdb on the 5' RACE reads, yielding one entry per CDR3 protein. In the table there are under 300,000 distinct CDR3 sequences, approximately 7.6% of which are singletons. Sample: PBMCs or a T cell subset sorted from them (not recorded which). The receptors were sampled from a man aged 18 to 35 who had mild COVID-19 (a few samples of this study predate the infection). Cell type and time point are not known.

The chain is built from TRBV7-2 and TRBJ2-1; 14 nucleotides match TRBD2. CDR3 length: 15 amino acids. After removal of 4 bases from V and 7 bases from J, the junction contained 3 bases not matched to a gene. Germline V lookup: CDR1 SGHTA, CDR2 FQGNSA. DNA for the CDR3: TGTGCCAGCAGCTGGCGGACTAGCGGGGGGAATGAGCAGTTCTTC. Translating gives CASSWRTSGGNEQFF.

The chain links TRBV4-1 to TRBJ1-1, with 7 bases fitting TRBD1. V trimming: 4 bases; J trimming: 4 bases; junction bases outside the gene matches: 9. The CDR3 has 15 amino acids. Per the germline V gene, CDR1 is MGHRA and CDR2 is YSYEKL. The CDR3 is CASSRGQRESTEAFF. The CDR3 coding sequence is TGCGCCAGCAGCCGGGGACAGAGAGAGAGCACTGAAGCTTTCTTT.

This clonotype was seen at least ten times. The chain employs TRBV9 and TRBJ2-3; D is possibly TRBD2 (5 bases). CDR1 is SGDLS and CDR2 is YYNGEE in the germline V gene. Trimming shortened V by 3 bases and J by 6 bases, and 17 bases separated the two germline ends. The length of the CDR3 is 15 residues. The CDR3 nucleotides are TGTGCCAGCAGCGCCCGGGCGGGTCCCACCGATACGCAGTATTTT. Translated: CASSARAGPTDTQYF.

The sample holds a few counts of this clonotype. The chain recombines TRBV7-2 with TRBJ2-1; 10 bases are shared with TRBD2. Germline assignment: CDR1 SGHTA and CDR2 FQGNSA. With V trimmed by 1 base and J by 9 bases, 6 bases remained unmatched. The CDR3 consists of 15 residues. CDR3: CASSLDPSGGTEQFF. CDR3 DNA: TGTGCCAGCAGCTTAGACCCTAGCGGGGGTACTGAGCAGTTCTTC.

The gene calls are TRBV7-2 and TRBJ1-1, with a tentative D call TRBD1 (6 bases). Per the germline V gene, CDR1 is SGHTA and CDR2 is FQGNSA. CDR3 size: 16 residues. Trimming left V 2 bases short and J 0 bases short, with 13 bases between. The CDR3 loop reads CASSLKGGRMNTEAFF. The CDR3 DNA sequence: TGTGCCAGCAGCTTAAAGGGGGGGAGGATGAACACTGAAGCTTTCTTT.

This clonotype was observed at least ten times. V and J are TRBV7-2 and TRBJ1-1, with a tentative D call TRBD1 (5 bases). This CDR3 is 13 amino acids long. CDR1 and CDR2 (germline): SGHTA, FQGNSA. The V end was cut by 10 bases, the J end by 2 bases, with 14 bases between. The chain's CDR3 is CANAPGPNTEAFF. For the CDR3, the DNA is TGTGCCAACGCACCGGGGCCAAACACTGAAGCTTTCTTT.